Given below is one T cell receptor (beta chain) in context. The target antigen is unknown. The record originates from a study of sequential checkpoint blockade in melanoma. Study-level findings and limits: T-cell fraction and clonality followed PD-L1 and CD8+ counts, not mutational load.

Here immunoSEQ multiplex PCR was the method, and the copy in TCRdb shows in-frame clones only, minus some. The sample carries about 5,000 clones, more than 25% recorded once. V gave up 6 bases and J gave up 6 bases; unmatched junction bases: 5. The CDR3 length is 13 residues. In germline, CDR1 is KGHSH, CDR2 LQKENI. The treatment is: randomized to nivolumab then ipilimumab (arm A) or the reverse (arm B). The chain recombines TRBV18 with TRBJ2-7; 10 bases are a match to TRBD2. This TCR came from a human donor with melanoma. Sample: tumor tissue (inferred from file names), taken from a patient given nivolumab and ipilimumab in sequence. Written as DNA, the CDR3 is TGTGCCAGCTCTCCGGGACTAGCGACCGAGCAGTACTTC. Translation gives CASSPGLATEQYF.